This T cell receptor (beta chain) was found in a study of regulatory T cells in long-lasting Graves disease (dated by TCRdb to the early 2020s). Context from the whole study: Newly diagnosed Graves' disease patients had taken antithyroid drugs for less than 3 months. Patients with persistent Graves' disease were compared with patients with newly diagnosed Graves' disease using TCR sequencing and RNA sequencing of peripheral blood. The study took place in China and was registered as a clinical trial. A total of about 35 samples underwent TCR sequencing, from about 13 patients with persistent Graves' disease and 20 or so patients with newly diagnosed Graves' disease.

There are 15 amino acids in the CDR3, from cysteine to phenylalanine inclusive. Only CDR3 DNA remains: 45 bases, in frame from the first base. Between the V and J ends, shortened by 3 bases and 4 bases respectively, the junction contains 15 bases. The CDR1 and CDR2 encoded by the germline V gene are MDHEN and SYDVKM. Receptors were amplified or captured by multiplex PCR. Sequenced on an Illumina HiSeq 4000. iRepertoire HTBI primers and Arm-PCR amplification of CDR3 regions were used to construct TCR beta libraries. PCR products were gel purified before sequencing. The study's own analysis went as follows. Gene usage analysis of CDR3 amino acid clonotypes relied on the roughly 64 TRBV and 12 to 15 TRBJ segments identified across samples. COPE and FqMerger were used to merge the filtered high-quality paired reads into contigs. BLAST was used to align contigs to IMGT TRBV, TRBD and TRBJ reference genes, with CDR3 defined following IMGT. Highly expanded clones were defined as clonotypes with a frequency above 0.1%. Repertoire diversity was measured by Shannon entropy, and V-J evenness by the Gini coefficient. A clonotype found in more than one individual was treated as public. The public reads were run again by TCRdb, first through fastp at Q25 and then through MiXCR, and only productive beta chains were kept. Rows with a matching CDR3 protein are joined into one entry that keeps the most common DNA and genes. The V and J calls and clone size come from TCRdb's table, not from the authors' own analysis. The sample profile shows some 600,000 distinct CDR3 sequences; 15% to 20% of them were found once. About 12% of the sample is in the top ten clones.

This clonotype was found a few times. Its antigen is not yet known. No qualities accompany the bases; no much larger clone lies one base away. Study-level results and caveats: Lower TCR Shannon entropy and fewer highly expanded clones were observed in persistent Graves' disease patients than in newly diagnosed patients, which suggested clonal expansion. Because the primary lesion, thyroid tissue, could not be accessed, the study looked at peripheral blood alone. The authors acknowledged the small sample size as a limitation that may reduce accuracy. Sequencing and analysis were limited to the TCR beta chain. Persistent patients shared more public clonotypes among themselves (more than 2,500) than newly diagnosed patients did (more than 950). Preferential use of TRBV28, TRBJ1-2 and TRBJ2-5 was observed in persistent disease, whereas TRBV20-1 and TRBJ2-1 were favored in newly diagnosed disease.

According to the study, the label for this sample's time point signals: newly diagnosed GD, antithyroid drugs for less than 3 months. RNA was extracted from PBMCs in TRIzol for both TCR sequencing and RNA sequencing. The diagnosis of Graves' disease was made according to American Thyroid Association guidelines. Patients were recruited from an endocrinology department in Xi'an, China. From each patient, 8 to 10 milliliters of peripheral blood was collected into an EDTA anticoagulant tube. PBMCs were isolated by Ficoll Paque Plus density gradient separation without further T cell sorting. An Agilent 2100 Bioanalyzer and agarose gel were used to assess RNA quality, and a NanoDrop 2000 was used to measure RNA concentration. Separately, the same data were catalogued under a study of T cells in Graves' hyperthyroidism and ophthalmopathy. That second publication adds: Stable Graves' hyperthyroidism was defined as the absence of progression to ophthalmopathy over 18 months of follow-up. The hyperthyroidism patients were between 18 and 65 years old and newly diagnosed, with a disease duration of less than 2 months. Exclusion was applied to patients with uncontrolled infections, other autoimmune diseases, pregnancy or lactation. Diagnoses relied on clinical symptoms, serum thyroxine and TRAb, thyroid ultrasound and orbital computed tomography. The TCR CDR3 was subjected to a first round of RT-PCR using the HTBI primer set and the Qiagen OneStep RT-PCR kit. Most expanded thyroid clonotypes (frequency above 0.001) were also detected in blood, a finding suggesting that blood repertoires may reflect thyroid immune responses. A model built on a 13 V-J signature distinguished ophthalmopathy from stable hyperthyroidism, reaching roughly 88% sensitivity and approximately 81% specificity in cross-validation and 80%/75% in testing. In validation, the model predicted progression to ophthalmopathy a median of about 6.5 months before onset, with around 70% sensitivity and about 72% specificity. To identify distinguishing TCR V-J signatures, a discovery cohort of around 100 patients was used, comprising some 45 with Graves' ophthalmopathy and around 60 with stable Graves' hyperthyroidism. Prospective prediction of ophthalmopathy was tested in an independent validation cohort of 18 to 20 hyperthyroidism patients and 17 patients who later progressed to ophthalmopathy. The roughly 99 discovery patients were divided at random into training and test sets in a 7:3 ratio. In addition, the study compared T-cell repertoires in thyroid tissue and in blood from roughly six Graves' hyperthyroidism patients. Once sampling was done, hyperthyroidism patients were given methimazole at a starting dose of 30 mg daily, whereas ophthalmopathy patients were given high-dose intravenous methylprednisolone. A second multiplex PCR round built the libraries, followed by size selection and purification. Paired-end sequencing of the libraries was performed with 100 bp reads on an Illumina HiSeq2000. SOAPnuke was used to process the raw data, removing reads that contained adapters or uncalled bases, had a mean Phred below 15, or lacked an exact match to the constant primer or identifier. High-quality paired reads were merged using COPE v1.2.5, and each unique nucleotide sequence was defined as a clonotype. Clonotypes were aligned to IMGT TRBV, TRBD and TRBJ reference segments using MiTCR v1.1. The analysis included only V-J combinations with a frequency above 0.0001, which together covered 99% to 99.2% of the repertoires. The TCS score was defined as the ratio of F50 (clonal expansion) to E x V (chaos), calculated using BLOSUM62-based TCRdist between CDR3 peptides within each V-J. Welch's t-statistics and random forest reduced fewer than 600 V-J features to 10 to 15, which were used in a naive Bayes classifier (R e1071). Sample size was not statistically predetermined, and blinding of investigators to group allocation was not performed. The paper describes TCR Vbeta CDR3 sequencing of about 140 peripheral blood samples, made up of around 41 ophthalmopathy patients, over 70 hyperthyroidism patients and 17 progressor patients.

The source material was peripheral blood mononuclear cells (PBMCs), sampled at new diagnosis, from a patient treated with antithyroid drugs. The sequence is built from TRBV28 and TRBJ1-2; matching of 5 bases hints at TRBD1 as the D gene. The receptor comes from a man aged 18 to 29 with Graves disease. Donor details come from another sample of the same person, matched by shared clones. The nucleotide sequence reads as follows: TGTGCCAGCAGTTTGGGCGCAGGGTTGGGCTATGGCTACACCTTC. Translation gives CASSLGAGLGYGYTF.